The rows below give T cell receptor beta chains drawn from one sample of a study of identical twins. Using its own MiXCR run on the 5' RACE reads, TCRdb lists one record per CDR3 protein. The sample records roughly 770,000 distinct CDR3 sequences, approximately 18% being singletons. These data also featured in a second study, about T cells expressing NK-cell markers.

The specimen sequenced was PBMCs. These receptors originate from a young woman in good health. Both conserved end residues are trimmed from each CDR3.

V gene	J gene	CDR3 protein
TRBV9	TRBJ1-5	ASSAGLGGDQPQH
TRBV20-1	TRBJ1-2	SASPGNYGYT
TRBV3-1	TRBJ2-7	ASSRKTSAYYEQY
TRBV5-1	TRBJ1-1	ASTFGGHTNTEAF
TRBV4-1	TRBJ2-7	ASSQSSSGSSYEQY
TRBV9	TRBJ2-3	ASSVDPIDTQY
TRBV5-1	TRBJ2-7	ASSFGRVYEQY
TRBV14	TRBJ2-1	ASSLWDRGSHNEQF
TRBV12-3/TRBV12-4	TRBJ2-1	ASSQIAGVIYNEQF
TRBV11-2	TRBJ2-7	ASSHGTSGAYEQY
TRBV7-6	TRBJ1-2	ASSSGSDYGYT
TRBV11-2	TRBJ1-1	ASSLAGTGGTEAF
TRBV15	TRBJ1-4	ATSRGTGYEKLF
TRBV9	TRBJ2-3	ASSVLGQQLSTDTQY
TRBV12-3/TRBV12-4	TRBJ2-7	ASSLKSSYEQY
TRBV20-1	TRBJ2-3	SAIHTDTQY
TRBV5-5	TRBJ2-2	ASSFRTVTGELF
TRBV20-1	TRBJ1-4	SAPGPGNGKLF
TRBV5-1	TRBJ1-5	ASSATGSNQPQH
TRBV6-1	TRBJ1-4	ASSVLETSEKLF
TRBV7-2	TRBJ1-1	ASSKIGSEAF
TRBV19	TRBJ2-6	ASSIGAANSGANVLT
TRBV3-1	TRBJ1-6	ASSQDMGPGSPLH
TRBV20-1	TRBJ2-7	SANPGDSYEQY
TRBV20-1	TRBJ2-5	SASNRGGGETQY
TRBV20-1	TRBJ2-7	SATSPASGSYEQY
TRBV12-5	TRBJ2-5	ASGHRTDQETQY
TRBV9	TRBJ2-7	ASSVEPGQTYEQY
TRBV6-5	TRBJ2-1	ASSYKGTQVPYNEQF
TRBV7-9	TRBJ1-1	ASSTSALNTEAF
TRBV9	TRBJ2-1	ASSVEGGGAGEQF
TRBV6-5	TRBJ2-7	ASSYSFWGRPYEQY
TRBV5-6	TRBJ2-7	ASSLGQVSYEQY
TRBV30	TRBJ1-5	AWSVQGGQPQH
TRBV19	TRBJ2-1	ASAGAAGTDEQF
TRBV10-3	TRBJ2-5	AISPGLADQETQY
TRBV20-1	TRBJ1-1	SARGNPEAF
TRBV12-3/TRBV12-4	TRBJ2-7	ASSIESAYEQY
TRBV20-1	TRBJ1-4	SAYSVGREKLF
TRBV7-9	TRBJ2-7	ASSLSWRGRSGYEQY
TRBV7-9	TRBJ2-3	ASSLAGDPDTQY
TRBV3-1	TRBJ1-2	ASSQAAGALRGYT
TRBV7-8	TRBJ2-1	ASSHRSSGGLNEQF
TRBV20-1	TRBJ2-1	SARVSTSGRYNEQF
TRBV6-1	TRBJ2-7	ASKVRGAEEQY
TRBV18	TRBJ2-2	ASSPTDSRGELF
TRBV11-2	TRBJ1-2	ASSLGGLTYGYT
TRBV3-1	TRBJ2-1	ASIPRGLGGISEQF
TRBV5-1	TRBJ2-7	ASSREDRESRY
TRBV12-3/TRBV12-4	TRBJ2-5	ASSLILAADRGQETQY
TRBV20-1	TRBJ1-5	SATLKGWGNQPQH
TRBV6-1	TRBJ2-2	ASTRTGTLGELF
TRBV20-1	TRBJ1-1	SAPGTNVLVLRAEAF
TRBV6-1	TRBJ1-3	ASKEGVWGSGNTIY
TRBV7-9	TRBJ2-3	ASSLGPSASTDTQY
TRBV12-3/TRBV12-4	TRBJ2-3	ASSPWTGGWRDTQY
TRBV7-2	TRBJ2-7	ASSLAWTYEQY
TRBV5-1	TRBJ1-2	ASSNDRGYGYT
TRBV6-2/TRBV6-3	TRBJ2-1	ASSHPSGANNEQF